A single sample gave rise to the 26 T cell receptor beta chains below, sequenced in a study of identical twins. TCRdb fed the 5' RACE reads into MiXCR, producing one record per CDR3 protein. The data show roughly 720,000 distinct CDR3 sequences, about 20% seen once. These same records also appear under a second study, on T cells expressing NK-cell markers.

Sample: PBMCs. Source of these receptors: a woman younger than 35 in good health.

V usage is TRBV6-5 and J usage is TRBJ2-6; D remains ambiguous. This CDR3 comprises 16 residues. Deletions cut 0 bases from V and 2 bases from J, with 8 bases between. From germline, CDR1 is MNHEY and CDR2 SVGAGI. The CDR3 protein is CASSYSGQAGANVLTF. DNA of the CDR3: TGTGCCAGCAGTTACTCGGGCCAAGCTGGGGCCAACGTCCTGACTTTC.

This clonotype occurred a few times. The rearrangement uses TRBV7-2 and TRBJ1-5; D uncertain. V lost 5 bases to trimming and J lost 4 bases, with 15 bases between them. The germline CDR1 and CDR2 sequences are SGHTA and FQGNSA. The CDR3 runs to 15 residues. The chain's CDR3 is CASSQGSISNQPQHF. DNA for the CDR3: TGTGCCAGCAGCCAAGGGTCTATTTCGAATCAGCCCCAGCATTTT.

CDR3 loop: CASSPGQELRQYF. The CDR3 bases are TGTGCCAGCAGTCCTGGACAGGAGCTTCGGCAGTACTTC. V is TRBV6-1 and J is TRBJ2-7; 7 bases are a match to TRBD1. J was trimmed by 9 bases and V by 5 bases; bases with no gene match: 10. CDR3 length: 13 amino acids. Germline-derived CDR1 and CDR2 are MNHNS and SASEGT.

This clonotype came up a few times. The DNA for the CDR3 is TGTGCCAGCAGCCAGACTAGTCCATACAATGAGCAGTTCTTC. The encoded protein is CASSQTSPYNEQFF. V and J are TRBV6-2 or TRBV6-3 and TRBJ2-1, with D tentatively TRBD2 (6 bases). CDR1 MNHEY and CDR2 SVGEGT come from the germline V gene. The CDR3 is 14 residues long. Trimming cost V 6 bases and J 4 bases, with 13 bases left between them.

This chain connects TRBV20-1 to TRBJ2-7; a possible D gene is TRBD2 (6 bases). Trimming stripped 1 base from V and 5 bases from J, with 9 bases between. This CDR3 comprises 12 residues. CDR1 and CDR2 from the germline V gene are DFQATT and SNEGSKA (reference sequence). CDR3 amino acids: CSARGREHEQYF. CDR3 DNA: TGCAGTGCTAGAGGGCGGGAACACGAGCAGTACTTC.

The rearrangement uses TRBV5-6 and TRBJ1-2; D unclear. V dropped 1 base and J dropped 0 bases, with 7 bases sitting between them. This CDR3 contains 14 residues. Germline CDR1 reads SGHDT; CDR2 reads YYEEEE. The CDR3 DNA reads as TGTGCCAGCAGCTTGATGCAGTCTAACTATGGCTACACCTTC. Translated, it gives CASSLMQSNYGYTF.

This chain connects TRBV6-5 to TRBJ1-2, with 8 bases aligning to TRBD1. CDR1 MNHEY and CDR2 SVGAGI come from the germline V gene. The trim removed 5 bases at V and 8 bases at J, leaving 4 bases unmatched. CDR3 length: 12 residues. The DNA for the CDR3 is TGTGCCAGCAGTATTGCAGGGGGCGGCTACACCTTC. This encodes CASSIAGGGYTF.

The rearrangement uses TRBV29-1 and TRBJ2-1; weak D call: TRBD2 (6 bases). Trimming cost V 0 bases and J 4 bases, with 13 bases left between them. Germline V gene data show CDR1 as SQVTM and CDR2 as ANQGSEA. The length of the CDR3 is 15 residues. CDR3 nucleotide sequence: TGCAGCGTTGAAGATCTCCTAGCGAGGTACAATGAGCAGTTCTTC. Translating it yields CSVEDLLARYNEQFF.

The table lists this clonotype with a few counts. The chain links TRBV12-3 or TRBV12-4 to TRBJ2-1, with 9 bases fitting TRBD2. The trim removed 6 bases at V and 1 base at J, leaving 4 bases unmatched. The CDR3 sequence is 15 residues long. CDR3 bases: TGTGCCAGCAGGCAGCTAGCGGGGTCCTACAATGAGCAGTTCTTC. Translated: CASRQLAGSYNEQFF.

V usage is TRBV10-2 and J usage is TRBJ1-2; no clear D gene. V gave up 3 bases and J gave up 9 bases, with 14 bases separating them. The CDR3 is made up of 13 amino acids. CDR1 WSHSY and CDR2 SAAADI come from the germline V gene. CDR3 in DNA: TGCGCCAGCAGTGACCGGGCCCTATGGAGCTACACCTTC. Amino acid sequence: CASSDRALWSYTF.

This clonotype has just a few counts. CDR3 sequence reads: CASSQDQGQGGYTF. In DNA, the CDR3 is TGTGCCAGCAGCCAAGATCAGGGTCAAGGAGGCTACACCTTC. The chain is built from TRBV14 and TRBJ1-2, with D tentatively TRBD1 (5 bases). V lost 0 bases and J 8 bases, leaving 13 bases between the germline ends. The CDR3 length is 14 residues. In germline, CDR1 is SGHDN, CDR2 FVKESK.

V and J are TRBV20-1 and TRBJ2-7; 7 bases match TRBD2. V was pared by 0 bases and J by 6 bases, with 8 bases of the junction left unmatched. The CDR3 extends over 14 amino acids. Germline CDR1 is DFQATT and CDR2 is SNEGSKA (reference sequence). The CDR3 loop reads CSAREGGRAREQYF. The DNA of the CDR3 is TGCAGTGCTAGAGAGGGGGGGAGGGCTCGCGAGCAGTACTTC.

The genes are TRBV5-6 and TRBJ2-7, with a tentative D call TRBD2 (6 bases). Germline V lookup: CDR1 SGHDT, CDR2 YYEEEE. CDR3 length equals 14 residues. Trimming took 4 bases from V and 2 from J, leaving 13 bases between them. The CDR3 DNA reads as TGTGCCAGCAGCGATGTCCGGGGGACCTACGAGCAGTACTTC. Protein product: CASSDVRGTYEQYF.

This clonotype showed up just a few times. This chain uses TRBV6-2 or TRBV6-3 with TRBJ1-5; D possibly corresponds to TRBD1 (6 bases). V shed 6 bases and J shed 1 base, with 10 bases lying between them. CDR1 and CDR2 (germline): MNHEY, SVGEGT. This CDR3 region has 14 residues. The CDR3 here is CASRNGQSNQPQHF. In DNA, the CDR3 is TGTGCCAGCAGAAACGGACAGAGCAATCAGCCCCAGCATTTT.

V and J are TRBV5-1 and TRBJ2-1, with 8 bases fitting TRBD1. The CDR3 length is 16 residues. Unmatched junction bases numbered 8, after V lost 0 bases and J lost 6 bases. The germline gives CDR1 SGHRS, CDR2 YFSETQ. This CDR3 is CASSLGLTTGGNEQFF. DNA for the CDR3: TGCGCCAGCAGCTTGGGCCTGACCACAGGGGGCAATGAGCAGTTCTTC.

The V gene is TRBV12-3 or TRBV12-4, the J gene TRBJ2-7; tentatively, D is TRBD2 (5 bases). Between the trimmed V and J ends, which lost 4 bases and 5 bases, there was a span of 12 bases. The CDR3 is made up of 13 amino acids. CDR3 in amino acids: CASSSGLGNEQYF. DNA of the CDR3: TGTGCCAGCAGTTCAGGACTCGGGAACGAGCAGTACTTC.

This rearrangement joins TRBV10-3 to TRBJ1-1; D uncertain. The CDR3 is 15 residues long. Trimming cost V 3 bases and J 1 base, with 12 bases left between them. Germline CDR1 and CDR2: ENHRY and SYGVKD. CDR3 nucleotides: TGTGCCATCAGTGACACGCCGACATCGAACACTGAAGCTTTCTTT. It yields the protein CAISDTPTSNTEAFF.

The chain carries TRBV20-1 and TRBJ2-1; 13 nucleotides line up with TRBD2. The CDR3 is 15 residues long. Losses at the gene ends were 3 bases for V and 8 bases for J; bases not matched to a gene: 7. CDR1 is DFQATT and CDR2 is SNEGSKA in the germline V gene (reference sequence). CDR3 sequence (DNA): TGCAGTGCTAGGGGACTAGCGGGGATTTTGGATGAGCAGTTCTTC. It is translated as CSARGLAGILDEQFF.

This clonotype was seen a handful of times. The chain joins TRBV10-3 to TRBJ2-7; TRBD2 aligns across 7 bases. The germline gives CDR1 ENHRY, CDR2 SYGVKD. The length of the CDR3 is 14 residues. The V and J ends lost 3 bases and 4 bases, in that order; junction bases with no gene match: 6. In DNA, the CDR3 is TGTGCCATCAGTGATAGCGGGTTAGGGTACGAGCAGTACTTC. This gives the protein CAISDSGLGYEQYF.

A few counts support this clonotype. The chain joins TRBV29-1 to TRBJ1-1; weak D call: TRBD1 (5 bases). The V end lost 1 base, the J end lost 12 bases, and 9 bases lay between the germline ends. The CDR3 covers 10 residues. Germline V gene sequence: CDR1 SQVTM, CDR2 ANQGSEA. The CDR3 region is CSVEAGDPFF. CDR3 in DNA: TGCAGCGTTGAAGCCGGGGACCCTTTCTTT.

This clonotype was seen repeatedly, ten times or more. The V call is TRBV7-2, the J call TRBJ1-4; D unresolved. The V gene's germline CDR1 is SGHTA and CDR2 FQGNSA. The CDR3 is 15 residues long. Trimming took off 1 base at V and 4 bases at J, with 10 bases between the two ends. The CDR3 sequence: CASSLGVQFNEKLFF. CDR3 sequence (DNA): TGTGCCAGCAGCTTAGGGGTACAGTTTAATGAAAAACTGTTTTTT. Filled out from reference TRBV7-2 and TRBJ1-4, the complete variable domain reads GAGVSQSPSNKVTEKGKDVELRCDPISGHTALYWYRQSLGQGLEFLIYFQGNSAPDKSGLPSDRFSAERTGGSVSTLTIQRTQQEDSAVYLCASSLGVQFNEKLFFGSGTQLSVL.

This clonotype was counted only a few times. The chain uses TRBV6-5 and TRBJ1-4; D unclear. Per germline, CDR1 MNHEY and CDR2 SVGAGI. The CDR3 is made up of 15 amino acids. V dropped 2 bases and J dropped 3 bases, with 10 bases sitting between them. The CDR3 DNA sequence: TGTGCCAGCAGTTACCGACGGTCCCCTAATGAAAAACTGTTTTTT. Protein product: CASSYRRSPNEKLFF.

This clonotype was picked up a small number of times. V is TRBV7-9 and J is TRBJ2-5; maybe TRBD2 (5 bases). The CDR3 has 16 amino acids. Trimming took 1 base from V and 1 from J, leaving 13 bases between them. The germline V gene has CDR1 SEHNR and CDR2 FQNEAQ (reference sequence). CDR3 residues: CASSLVRAVGQETQYF. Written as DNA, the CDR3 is TGTGCCAGCAGCTTAGTGCGAGCGGTAGGCCAAGAGACCCAGTACTTC. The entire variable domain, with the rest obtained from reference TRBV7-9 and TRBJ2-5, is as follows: DTGVSQNPRHKITKRGQNVTFRCDPISEHNRLYWYRQTLGQGPEFLTYFQNEAQLEKSRLLSDRFSAERPKGSFSTLEIQRTEQGDSAMYLCASSLVRAVGQETQYFGPGTRLLVL.

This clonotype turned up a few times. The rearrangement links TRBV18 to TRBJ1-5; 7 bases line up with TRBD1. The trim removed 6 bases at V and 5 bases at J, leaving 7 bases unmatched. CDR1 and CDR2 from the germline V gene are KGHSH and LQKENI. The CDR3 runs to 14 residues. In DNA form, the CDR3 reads TGTGCCAGCTCCAGGGGGGGCTTCGATCAGCCCCAGCATTTT. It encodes CASSRGGFDQPQHF. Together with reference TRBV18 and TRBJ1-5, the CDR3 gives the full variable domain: NAGVMQNPRHLVRRRGQEARLRCSPMKGHSHVYWYRQLPEEGLKFMVYLQKENIIDESGMPKERFSAEFPKEGPSILRIQQVVRGDSAAYFCASSRGGFDQPQHFGDGTRLSIL.

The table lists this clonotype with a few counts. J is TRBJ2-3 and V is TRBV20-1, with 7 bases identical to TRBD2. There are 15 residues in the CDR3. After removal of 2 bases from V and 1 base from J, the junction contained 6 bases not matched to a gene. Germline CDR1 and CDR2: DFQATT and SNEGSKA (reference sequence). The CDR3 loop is CSARSGEGRTDTQYF. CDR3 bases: TGCAGTGCTAGATCGGGGGAGGGACGCACAGATACGCAGTATTTT.

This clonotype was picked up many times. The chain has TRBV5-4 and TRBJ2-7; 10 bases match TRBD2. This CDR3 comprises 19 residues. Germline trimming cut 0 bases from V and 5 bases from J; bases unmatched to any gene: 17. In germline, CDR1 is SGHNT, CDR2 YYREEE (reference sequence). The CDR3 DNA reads TGTGCCAGCAGCTTGGCCCCCGTTCGGATAGCGGGAGGTTTCAACGAGCAGTACTTC. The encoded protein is CASSLAPVRIAGGFNEQYF.